What follows describes a single TCR beta chain. Its target is unknown. These data are taken from a study of memory CD4+ T cells and cytomegalovirus serostatus. Study-level points and caveats: CMV serostatus prediction reached median AUC around 0.95, or 0.9 with US-trained model.

Germline V CDR1 and CDR2: SGHRS, YFSETQ. The CDR3 extends over 16 amino acids. Losses at the gene ends were 0 bases for V and 5 bases for J; bases not matched to a gene: 2. The sort gate was single viable CD3+CD4+CD8-CD45RO+ cells for memory CD4+ T cells. In the authors' workflow: After removing out-of-frame reads, 2 million to 2.5 million distinct TCRbeta sequences remained. Here immunoSEQ multiplex PCR was the method, and the copy in TCRdb shows in-frame clones only, minus some. D and trimming were read from the DNA, whereas the V and J calls and clone size are those reported in that table. The sample has more than 45,000 clones; approximately 78% are singletons.

Sequencing was done on a sample of memory CD4+ T cells from blood. The chain uses TRBV5-1 and TRBJ2-2; 12 bases are shared with TRBD2. The origin of this receptor is an adult in good health and CMV-seronegative. The CDR3 region is CASSLGLAGVTGELFF. CDR3 DNA: TGCGCCAGCAGCTTGGGACTAGCGGGAGTTACCGGGGAGCTGTTTTTT.